The 19 T cell receptor beta chains listed next were all sequenced from one sample in a study of response to subunit inactivated influenza vaccine. TCRdb independently ran MiXCR on the RT-PCR reads; one entry per CDR3 protein. This sample has under 500,000 distinct CDR3 sequences; about a tenth occur once, and the top ten carry approximately 12%. This sample comprised PBMCs from blood, obtained about 6 weeks after vaccination. The receptors were gathered from a man aged 45 to 65 who received an inactivated influenza vaccine.

This clonotype was recorded a few times. The chain joins TRBV21-1 to TRBJ2-7; the listed D gene, TRBD1, was not tested against the DNA. TRBV21-1 is a pseudogene segment. The CDR3 is 12 residues long. This CDR3 reads CASSIPGVEQYF. As DNA, the CDR3 is TGTGCCAGCAGCATCCCGGGGGTCGAGCAGTACTTC.

This clonotype showed up just a few times. The chain uses TRBV7-3 and TRBJ1-1; D gene ambiguous. Per germline, CDR1 SGHTA and CDR2 FQGTGA. This CDR3 is 15 amino acids long. The V end lost 2 bases, the J end lost 2 bases, and 12 bases lay between the germline ends. CDR3 nucleotide sequence: TGTGCCAGCAGCTTATTGGAGCGGGCTAACACTGAAGCTTTCTTT. This gives the protein CASSLLERANTEAFF.

The V and J genes are TRBV7-2 and TRBJ2-7; D unresolved. The CDR3 spans 12 residues. Trimming left V 1 base short and J 12 bases short, with 13 bases between. Looked up from germline, CDR1 is SGHTA and CDR2 is FQGNSA. This chain's CDR3 is CASSLGGRWGYF. CDR3 DNA: TGTGCCAGCAGCTTAGGTGGACGGTGGGGGTACTTC. The full variable domain, with the rest looked up from reference TRBV7-2 and TRBJ2-7, is GAGVSQSPSNKVTEKGKDVELRCDPISGHTALYWYRQSLGQGLEFLIYFQGNSAPDKSGLPSDRFSAERTGGSVSTLTIQRTQQEDSAVYLCASSLGGRWGYFGPGTRLTVT.

This chain links TRBV10-3 with TRBJ2-5; D tentatively fits TRBD1 or TRBD2 (5 bases each). V was clipped by 4 bases and J by 5 bases, with 17 bases between them. Germline V gives CDR1 ENHRY, CDR2 SYGVKD. The CDR3 is made up of 15 amino acids. CDR3 bases: TGTGCCATCAGTGCGGGACCACAGAGTGGGGAGACCCAGTACTTC. Protein sequence: CAISAGPQSGETQYF.

This clonotype showed up just a few times. This sequence joins TRBV11-2 and TRBJ2-1; 10 nucleotides line up with TRBD2. V lost 2 bases, J lost 10 bases, and 5 bases stayed unmatched. This CDR3 has 14 residues. CDR1 is SGHAT and CDR2 is FQNNGV in the germline V gene. This CDR3 reads CASSLLAGDFEQFF. As DNA, the CDR3 is TGTGCCAGCAGCTTACTAGCGGGAGATTTCGAGCAGTTCTTC.

V and J are TRBV7-6 and TRBJ2-1; D could derive from TRBD1 or TRBD2 (6 bases each). Germline V lookup: CDR1 SGHVS, CDR2 FNYEAQ. V was pared by 2 bases and J by 7 bases, with 15 bases between. The CDR3 is 15 residues long. Written as DNA, the CDR3 is TGTGCCAGCAGCTTATCACGGGGGCCCGGGAATGAGCAGTTCTTC. Translating gives CASSLSRGPGNEQFF.

The table lists this clonotype with a few counts. CDR3 sequence reads: CASSPEGYTGELFF. CDR3 DNA: TGTGCCAGCAGTCCTGAAGGGTACACCGGGGAGCTGTTTTTT. The rearrangement uses TRBV6-4 and TRBJ2-2, with D hard to call. Trimming removed 5 bases at V and 3 bases at J, with 10 bases between. Germline CDR1 MRHNA, CDR2 SNTAGT. The CDR3 contains 14 residues.

This clonotype was recorded at least ten times. The DNA of the CDR3 is TGTGCCAGCAGCTTAGGCCCGGGTTTCATAGATGAGCAGTTCTTC. Protein sequence: CASSLGPGFIDEQFF. The rearrangement links TRBV7-2 to TRBJ2-1; D uncertain. The CDR3 spans 15 residues. V lost 1 base and J lost 8, with 15 bases in between. Germline CDR1 reads SGHTA; CDR2 reads FQGNSA.

The V call is TRBV6-2 or TRBV6-3, the J call TRBJ2-3; no clear D gene. Per germline, CDR1 MNHEY and CDR2 SVGEGT. The CDR3 spans 12 residues. The V gene lost 6 bases and the J gene lost 4 bases, with 8 bases spanning the gap. The CDR3: CASSNFADTQYF. CDR3 sequence (DNA): TGTGCCAGCAGCAACTTCGCAGATACGCAGTATTTT.

This chain links TRBV10-3 with TRBJ2-5; a possible D gene is TRBD1 (5 bases). V lost 6 bases and J lost 3, with 11 bases in between. The germline V gene encodes CDR1 ENHRY and CDR2 SYGVKD. The CDR3 length is 13 residues. The chain's CDR3 is CAIRSGWEETQYF. The CDR3 region has the DNA TGTGCCATCAGGTCAGGGTGGGAAGAGACCCAGTACTTC.

The rearrangement links TRBV5-6 to TRBJ2-2; possible D gene TRBD2, 6 bases. This CDR3 region has 18 residues. CDR1 and CDR2 from the germline V gene are SGHDT and YYEEEE. The V gene lost 4 bases and the J gene lost 4 bases, with 23 bases spanning the gap. CDR3 DNA: TGTGCCAGCAGCGATAGCGGAACCCTTCTAGTTATCACCGGGGAGCTGTTTTTT. It yields the protein CASSDSGTLLVITGELFF.

This clonotype was counted a few times. The V call is TRBV4-2, the J call TRBJ2-1, with a possible D match to TRBD2 (5 bases). V lost 0 bases, J lost 10 bases, and 19 bases lay in between. Germline V gene lookup returns CDR1 LGHNA and CDR2 YNFKEQ. The CDR3 totals 16 residues. The CDR3 loop reads CASSQDQAGGLGEQFF. The CDR3 DNA reads as TGTGCCAGCAGCCAAGATCAGGCGGGTGGCCTCGGGGAGCAGTTCTTC.

This clonotype was seen only a few times. The chain recombines TRBV6-5 with TRBJ1-2; D unresolved. The CDR3 length is 14 residues. Germline V lookup: CDR1 MNHEY, CDR2 SVGAGI. V dropped 1 base and J dropped 0 bases, with 6 bases sitting between them. As DNA, the CDR3 is TGTGCCAGCAGTTACTATCGATCTAACTATGGCTACACCTTC. This sequence encodes CASSYYRSNYGYTF.

Details on this clonotype: A much larger clone differs by one base, so this may be a read error. The chain couples TRBV5-1 to TRBJ2-1; 11 bases are a match to TRBD2. Trimming cost V 0 bases and J 6 bases; bases outside gene matches: 8. Germline values: CDR1 SGHRS, CDR2 YFSETQ. CDR3 length: 17 amino acids. The CDR3, as DNA: TGCGCCAGCAGCTTGGAGGCTAGCGGGGGGTCCCTCAATGAGCAGTTCTTC. Its protein product is CASSLEASGGSLNEQFF.

The chain combines TRBV4-1 with TRBJ1-3, with a tentative D call TRBD1 (6 bases). The V end lost 4 bases, the J end lost 9 bases, and 19 bases lay between the germline ends. Germline V gives CDR1 MGHRA, CDR2 YSYEKL. The CDR3 is 15 residues long. The CDR3 DNA reads as TGCGCCAGCAGCCTAGGACGGGAGCGAGGGGGCACCATATATTTT. Translation: CASSLGRERGGTIYF.

The chain combines TRBV12-3 or TRBV12-4 with TRBJ2-1, with D unclear. The CDR3 is 16 amino acids. With 4 bases removed from V and 2 bases from J, the gap between germline ends came to 15 bases. CDR3 residues: CASSYAAAQPYNEQFF. As DNA, the CDR3 is TGTGCCAGCAGTTATGCGGCGGCACAGCCCTACAATGAGCAGTTCTTC.

The chain joins TRBV10-3 to TRBJ1-2; D is ambiguous. Germline V gene data show CDR1 as ENHRY and CDR2 as SYGVKD. This CDR3 is 15 amino acids long. Trimming removed 0 bases from V and 0 bases from J, with 8 bases in between. CDR3 sequence reads: CAISESVTANYGYTF. The CDR3 region has the DNA TGTGCCATCAGTGAGTCGGTAACAGCTAACTATGGCTACACCTTC.

This clonotype was seen a handful of times. The J gene is TRBJ1-2, the V gene TRBV4-3; 11 bases are shared with TRBD1. J lost 4 bases, V lost 0 bases, and 13 bases had no gene match. CDR1 LGHNA and CDR2 YSLEER come from the germline V gene. CDR3 size: 19 residues. This CDR3 is CASSQDLGGTGGHGYGYTF. CDR3 DNA: TGCGCCAGCAGCCAAGATCTAGGGGGGACAGGGGGTCATGGCTATGGCTACACCTTC.

This clonotype was seen a single time. CDR3 DNA: TGCGCCAGCAGTAATCCCGGGACAGACTCCTACGAGCAGTACTTC. Translated, it gives CASSNPGTDSYEQYF. The chain is built from TRBV23-1 and TRBJ2-7, with 7 bases aligning to TRBD1. TRBV23-1 qualifies as an ORF whose function is uncertain. Trimming cost V 5 bases and J 0 bases; bases outside gene matches: 7. The CDR3 consists of 15 residues.